This T cell receptor beta chain was recovered during a study of T cells in Graves' hyperthyroidism and ophthalmopathy (dated by TCRdb to the late 2010s). Background on the whole study: Peripheral blood samples were taken at the time of initial diagnosis, prior to any treatment. A discovery cohort of about a hundred patients, about 40 with Graves' ophthalmopathy and approximately 57 with stable Graves' hyperthyroidism, was used to find distinguishing TCR V-J signatures. Prospective prediction of ophthalmopathy was tested in an independent validation cohort consisting of about 20 hyperthyroidism patients and approximately 16 patients who later progressed to ophthalmopathy. The 85 to 100 discovery patients were randomly split 7:3 into training and test sets. The study also compared thyroid tissue and blood T-cell repertoires from 6 or 7 Graves' hyperthyroidism patients. Once sampling was done, hyperthyroidism patients were given methimazole at a starting dose of 30 mg daily, whereas ophthalmopathy patients were given high-dose intravenous methylprednisolone. The paper reports TCR Vbeta CDR3 sequencing of roughly 140 peripheral blood samples: over 40 ophthalmopathy, fewer than 85 hyperthyroidism and roughly 17 progressor patients. Results the study describes overall, beyond this receptor: During validation, the model predicted progression to ophthalmopathy a median of about 5.9 months ahead of onset, with almost 71% sensitivity and less than 85% specificity. No statistical method was used to set the sample size in advance, and investigators knew the group allocation. Blood samples also contained most of the expanded thyroid clonotypes (frequency above 0.001), which suggests that blood repertoires may reflect thyroid immune responses. In cross-validation, a model built on a 13 V-J signature told ophthalmopathy apart from stable hyperthyroidism with approximately 90% sensitivity and about 81% specificity, and in testing the same model reached 80%/75%.

Amplification of TCR beta CDR3 regions was carried out from RNA transcripts. A first-round RT-PCR of the TCR CDR3 used the HTBI primer set with the Qiagen OneStep RT-PCR kit. Libraries were constructed in a second round of multiplex PCR, after which size selection and purification were carried out. The libraries were sequenced on an Illumina HiSeq2000 using paired-end 100 bp reads. As for the original processing: SOAPnuke was used to process the raw data, removing reads that contained adapters or uncalled bases, had a mean Phred below 15, or lacked an exact match to the constant primer or identifier. High-quality paired reads were merged using COPE v1.2.5, and each unique nucleotide sequence was defined as a clonotype. MiTCR v1.1 was used to align the clonotypes against IMGT TRBV, TRBD and TRBJ reference segments. The analysis included only V-J combinations with a frequency above 0.0001, which together covered 99% to 99.2% of the repertoires. A TCS score was defined as the ratio between F50 (clonal expansion) and ExV (chaos), using BLOSUM62-based TCRdist between CDR3 peptides within each V-J. Welch's t-statistics and random forest reduced around 510 V-J features to 13, which were used in a naive Bayes classifier (R e1071). Through fastp at Q25 and MiXCR, TCRdb rebuilt clones from the public reads, retaining in-frame beta chains. Every CDR3 protein is listed once, alongside the most common genes and DNA of its rows. In this record, the V and J calls reflect TCRdb's handling and not the investigators' own analysis. In all, the sample holds 300,000 to 450,000 distinct CDR3 sequences, and 13% of those were seen once. Around a tenth of the sample comes from the top ten.

Stable Graves' hyperthyroidism was defined as no progression to ophthalmopathy during 18 months of follow-up. Hyperthyroidism patients were newly diagnosed, with disease duration under 2 months, and aged 18 to 65 years. Patients with uncontrolled infections, other autoimmune diseases, pregnancy or lactation were excluded. Clinical symptoms, serum thyroxine and TRAb, thyroid ultrasound, and orbital computed tomography formed the basis for the diagnoses. PBMCs were separated from about 10 ml of fresh peripheral blood using Ficoll-Paque density gradient centrifugation. Total RNA was extracted using Trizol reagent, and RNA quality was assessed on an Agilent 2100 Bioanalyzer. The table lists this clonotype with many counts. This receptor's antigen is unknown. No quality values exist for individual bases; no much larger clone is one base distant. V loses 0 bases, J loses 6 bases, and the germline ends lie 12 bases apart. According to the germline V gene (reference sequence), CDR1 reads LNHDA and CDR2 reads SQIVND. Counted from cysteine to phenylalanine, this CDR3 has 15 amino acids. Only the CDR3 DNA stays, 45 bases, in frame from base 1.

The source is a woman younger than 30 with Graves' hyperthyroidism. Input material: blood. The sequence links TRBV19 to TRBJ1-5; a tentative D call is TRBD1 (5 bases match). The CDR3 reads CASSIDTGTLQPQHF. The DNA sequence reads TGTGCCAGTAGTATAGATACGGGGACCCTTCAGCCCCAGCATTTT.